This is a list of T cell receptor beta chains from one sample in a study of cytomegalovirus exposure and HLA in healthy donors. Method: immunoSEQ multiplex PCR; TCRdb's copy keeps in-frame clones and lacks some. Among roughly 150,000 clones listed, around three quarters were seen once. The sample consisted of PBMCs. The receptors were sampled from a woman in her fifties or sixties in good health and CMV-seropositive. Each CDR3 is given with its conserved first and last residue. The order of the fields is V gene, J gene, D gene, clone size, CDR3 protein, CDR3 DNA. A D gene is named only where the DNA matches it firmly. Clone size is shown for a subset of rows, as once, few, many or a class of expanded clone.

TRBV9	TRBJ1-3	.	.	CASSVTPTSGNTIYF	TGTGCCAGCAGCGTTACACCAACCTCTGGAAACACCATATATTTT
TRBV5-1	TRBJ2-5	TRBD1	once	CASSSPTGTEQETQYF	TGCGCCAGCAGCTCGCCAACCGGGACAGAGCAAGAGACCCAGTACTTC
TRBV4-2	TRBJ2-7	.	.	CASSPRIRDNEQYF	TGTGCCAGCAGTCCAAGAATACGGGATAACGAGCAGTACTTC
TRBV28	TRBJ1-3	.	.	CASSTGNRAGNTIYF	TGTGCCAGCAGTACAGGGAATCGGGCTGGAAACACCATATATTTT
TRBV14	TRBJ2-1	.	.	CASSQTRAPGGNEQFF	TGTGCCAGCAGCCAAACCCGAGCCCCAGGAGGGAATGAGCAGTTCTTC
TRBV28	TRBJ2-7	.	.	CASSGPPPRYEQYF	TGTGCCAGCAGTGGGCCCCCGCCCCGCTACGAGCAGTACTTC
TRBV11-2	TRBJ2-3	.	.	CASSFSPRTDTQYF	TGTGCCAGCAGCTTTAGCCCCCGCACAGATACGCAGTATTTT
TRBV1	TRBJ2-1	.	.	CTSSEREGRYNEQFF	TGCACCAGCAGTGAACGGGAGGGCCGCTACAATGAGCAGTTCTTC
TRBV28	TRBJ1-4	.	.	CASRGSSTNEKLFF	TGTGCCAGCAGGGGCAGTTCAACTAATGAAAAACTGTTTTTT
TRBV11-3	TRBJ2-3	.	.	CASSPNRDSSPQYF	TGTGCCAGCAGCCCGAACCGGGACTCCTCACCGCAGTATTTT
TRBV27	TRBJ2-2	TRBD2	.	CASIQLAGVTGELFF	TGTGCCAGCATCCAGCTAGCGGGAGTCACCGGGGAGCTGTTTTTT
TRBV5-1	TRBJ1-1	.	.	CASRPGQTMNTEAFF	TGCGCCAGCAGACCAGGACAGACCATGAACACTGAAGCTTTCTTT
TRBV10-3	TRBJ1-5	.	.	CAISEAGTYDSQPQHF	TGTGCCATCAGTGAGGCCGGGACATACGATTCTCAGCCCCAGCATTTT